Presented here are 5 T cell receptor beta chains from one specimen sequenced in a study of CD8 T cells in Susac syndrome. RNA, at roughly 0.5 to 1 ug, was reverse transcribed with random hexamers. From the immunoSEQ multiplex PCR reads, TCRdb called clonotypes with MiXCR, one entry per CDR3 protein. The repertoire holds about 53,000 distinct CDR3 sequences, with 85% to 95% as singletons. Input material: CD8+ T cells from PBMCs. The source is a human donor with Susac syndrome.

In this sample, this clonotype turned up once. This chain uses TRBV12-3 or TRBV12-4 with TRBJ2-1; D not certain. The CDR3 totals 15 residues. The V end lost 6 bases, the J end lost 0 bases, and 12 bases lay between the germline ends. CDR3 DNA: TGTGCCAGCAGCCAAATGGCGAGCTCCTACAATGAGCAGTTCTTC. Its translation is CASSQMASSYNEQFF.

J is TRBJ1-2 and V is TRBV12-3 or TRBV12-4, with D hard to call. Trimming left V 4 bases short and J 0 bases short, with 9 bases between. The length of the CDR3 is 14 residues. The CDR3 DNA sequence: TGTGCCAGCAGTTATCAGGAAACTAACTATGGCTACACCTTC. The encoded protein is CASSYQETNYGYTF.

The rearrangement links TRBV9 to TRBJ2-2, with no clear D. This CDR3 has 11 residues. The germline CDR1 and CDR2 sequences are SGDLS and YYNGEE. Trimming took 7 bases from V and 6 from J, leaving 7 bases between them. Here the CDR3 reads CASSQPGELFF. The CDR3 DNA sequence: TGTGCCAGCTCACAACCCGGGGAGCTGTTTTTT.

This rearrangement joins TRBV25-1 to TRBJ2-7; D ambiguous. The length of the CDR3 is 12 residues. V gave up 10 bases and J gave up 2 bases, with 12 bases separating them. Germline CDR1 and CDR2: MGHDK and SYGVNS. CDR3 DNA: TGTGCCACAGGTTTAGATCCCTACGAGCAGTACTTC. Translated, it gives CATGLDPYEQYF.

The chain recombines TRBV7-9 with TRBJ2-1; D ambiguous. The germline V and J ends were trimmed by 6 bases and 15 bases, with 18 bases remaining between them. This CDR3 has 12 residues. From germline, CDR1 is SEHNR and CDR2 FQNEAQ (reference sequence). DNA of the CDR3: TGTGCCAGCAGGATTAGCCCTGGGCAGCGGTTCTTC. It encodes CASRISPGQRFF.